Listed below are T cell receptor beta chains from one sample, sequenced in a study of shared clonotypes between healthy human individuals. Produced via immunoSEQ multiplex PCR; TCRdb's table is partial and in-frame only. This table holds some 2,500,000 clones, roughly 93% found once. Sequencing was done on a sample of naive CD4+ T cells from PBMCs. All receptors come from a man aged 18 to 29 in good health. Some clones in this sample may be carry-over from other donors' samples. Each CDR3 is given with its conserved first and last residue. Each record gives: CDR3 DNA, CDR3 protein, clone size, D gene, V gene, J gene. The D gene is left open where the match is weak. Size tells how often a clone was seen (once, few, many) or the class of an expanded clone, and some rows leave it out.

CDR3nt: TGTGCCATCAGTGAGTCGGGACTATCCAATGAGCAGTTCTTC
CDR3aa: CAISESGLSNEQFF
abundance: -
d_gene: TRBD2
v_gene: TRBV10-3
j_gene: TRBJ2-1

CDR3nt: TGTGCCAGCAGCTTAGGGGGTCCTAGTACGCAGTATTTT
CDR3aa: CASSLGGPSTQYF
abundance: -
d_gene: -
v_gene: TRBV7-9
j_gene: TRBJ2-3

CDR3nt: TGTGCCAGCGGCCTCGGCCCCTACAATGAGCAGTTCTTC
CDR3aa: CASGLGPYNEQFF
abundance: -
d_gene: -
v_gene: TRBV7-3
j_gene: TRBJ2-1

CDR3nt: TGTGCCAGCAGCCCCCGGACAGGTCAAGAGACCCAGTACTTC
CDR3aa: CASSPRTGQETQYF
abundance: -
d_gene: TRBD1
v_gene: TRBV5-4
j_gene: TRBJ2-5

CDR3nt: TGCAGCGTTGCCCGCGCGTCAGGGCCCTACAATGAGCAGTTCTTC
CDR3aa: CSVARASGPYNEQFF
abundance: -
d_gene: -
v_gene: TRBV29-1
j_gene: TRBJ2-1

CDR3nt: TGTGCCAGCAGCTTCCCCACAAGAGGGGGCACTGAAGCTTTCTTT
CDR3aa: CASSFPTRGGTEAFF
abundance: -
d_gene: -
v_gene: TRBV7-9
j_gene: TRBJ1-1

CDR3nt: TGTGCCAGCACCACCACTTGGCCGCACACAGATACGCAGTATTTT
CDR3aa: CASTTTWPHTDTQYF
abundance: -
d_gene: -
v_gene: TRBV7-9
j_gene: TRBJ2-3

CDR3nt: TGTGCCAGCAAGAGACGGACCGGGGAGCTGTTTTTT
CDR3aa: CASKRRTGELFF
abundance: -
d_gene: -
v_gene: TRBV5-8
j_gene: TRBJ2-2

CDR3nt: TGTGCCAGCTACAATGTCGGACTCTGGGCAGGGGGACCCTATGGCTACACCTTC
CDR3aa: CASYNVGLWAGGPYGYTF
abundance: -
d_gene: TRBD1
v_gene: TRBV5-6
j_gene: TRBJ1-2

CDR3nt: TGTGCCAGCAGTTTAGAGATACTCTCTGGAAACACCATATATTTT
CDR3aa: CASSLEILSGNTIYF
abundance: -
d_gene: -
v_gene: TRBV28
j_gene: TRBJ1-3

CDR3nt: TGTGCCAGCAGCCAAGTCGACCATTACAATACGGAGCAGTTCTTC
CDR3aa: CASSQVDHYNTEQFF
abundance: -
d_gene: -
v_gene: TRBV14
j_gene: TRBJ2-1

CDR3nt: TGCGCCAGCAGCCAGACAGGGTTCAGGGATGAAGCTTTCTTT
CDR3aa: CASSQTGFRDEAFF
abundance: -
d_gene: TRBD1
v_gene: TRBV5-1
j_gene: TRBJ1-1

CDR3nt: TGTGCCAGCAGCAGGGCGGGCTACACCTTC
CDR3aa: CASSRAGYTF
abundance: few
d_gene: -
v_gene: TRBV21-1
j_gene: TRBJ1-2

CDR3nt: TGTGCCTGGAGTGTACTCCGGAACACTGAAGCTTTCTTT
CDR3aa: CAWSVLRNTEAFF
abundance: few
d_gene: -
v_gene: TRBV30
j_gene: TRBJ1-1

CDR3nt: TGTGCCAGCACACCAAGATACCTGCTTATGAACACTGAAGCTTTCTTT
CDR3aa: CASTPRYLLMNTEAFF
abundance: -
d_gene: -
v_gene: TRBV5-6
j_gene: TRBJ1-1

CDR3nt: TGTGCCAGCAGGGCCGGGGGACCGTATGATGGCTACACCTTC
CDR3aa: CASRAGGPYDGYTF
abundance: -
d_gene: -
v_gene: TRBV28
j_gene: TRBJ1-2

CDR3nt: TGTGCCAGCAGCTTGGCCCCATATAGCAATCAGCCCCAGCATTTT
CDR3aa: CASSLAPYSNQPQHF
abundance: -
d_gene: -
v_gene: TRBV5-5
j_gene: TRBJ1-5

CDR3nt: TGTGCCAGCAGCCTGACTGGGACAGGGGGTGAAAAACTGTTTTTT
CDR3aa: CASSLTGTGGEKLFF
abundance: -
d_gene: TRBD1
v_gene: TRBV5-4
j_gene: TRBJ1-4

CDR3nt: TGTGCCAGCAGCAAAACCCTCCCACAGGGAGCCTACGAGCAGTACTTC
CDR3aa: CASSKTLPQGAYEQYF
abundance: -
d_gene: -
v_gene: TRBV21-1
j_gene: TRBJ2-7

CDR3nt: TGTGCCAGCAGTGAAGTAACAGGAGCTTACTACGAGCAGTACTTC
CDR3aa: CASSEVTGAYYEQYF
abundance: -
d_gene: -
v_gene: TRBV6-1
j_gene: TRBJ2-7

CDR3nt: TGTGCCTGGAGTACAGACGGTCCCTACGAGCAGTACTTC
CDR3aa: CAWSTDGPYEQYF
abundance: -
d_gene: -
v_gene: TRBV30
j_gene: TRBJ2-7

CDR3nt: TGCGCCAGCAGCCATGGACCGGCCCCCCAAGAGACCCAGTACTTC
CDR3aa: CASSHGPAPQETQYF
abundance: -
d_gene: -
v_gene: TRBV4-1
j_gene: TRBJ2-5

CDR3nt: TGTGCCAGCAGCCAAGGCCCAGGGATTTGGTCACCCCTCCACTTT
CDR3aa: CASSQGPGIWSPLHF
abundance: -
d_gene: -
v_gene: TRBV4-2
j_gene: TRBJ1-6

CDR3nt: TGTGCCAGCAGCTATCAGGGCGGGGGGGATACGCAGTATTTT
CDR3aa: CASSYQGGGDTQYF
abundance: -
d_gene: TRBD2
v_gene: TRBV2
j_gene: TRBJ2-3

CDR3nt: TGTGCCAGCAGCGGCAAGGGGAAAACAGATACGCAGTATTTT
CDR3aa: CASSGKGKTDTQYF
abundance: -
d_gene: -
v_gene: TRBV21-1
j_gene: TRBJ2-3

CDR3nt: TGTGCCAGCAGCTCAGTTCGGGACAGGACAGATACGCAGTATTTT
CDR3aa: CASSSVRDRTDTQYF
abundance: -
d_gene: TRBD1
v_gene: TRBV7-9
j_gene: TRBJ2-3

CDR3nt: TGTGCCAGCAGTCTGCGACAGGGTTATGGCTACACCTTC
CDR3aa: CASSLRQGYGYTF
abundance: -
d_gene: TRBD1
v_gene: TRBV6-5
j_gene: TRBJ1-2

CDR3nt: TGTGCCTGGAGTGTCGGCGGTACCCTCTACGAGCAGTACTTC
CDR3aa: CAWSVGGTLYEQYF
abundance: -
d_gene: -
v_gene: TRBV30
j_gene: TRBJ2-7

CDR3nt: TGTGCCAGCTCACCAGGGACTAGCGTCAATGAGCAGTTCTTC
CDR3aa: CASSPGTSVNEQFF
abundance: -
d_gene: TRBD2
v_gene: TRBV18
j_gene: TRBJ2-1

CDR3nt: TGTGCCAGCAGCCAAACAGGGGATCGCAATTCACCCCTCCACTTT
CDR3aa: CASSQTGDRNSPLHF
abundance: -
d_gene: TRBD1
v_gene: TRBV7-2
j_gene: TRBJ1-6

CDR3nt: TGCGCCAGCAGCCGCGGACAGGACTACGAGCAGTACTTC
CDR3aa: CASSRGQDYEQYF
abundance: -
d_gene: TRBD1
v_gene: TRBV4-1
j_gene: TRBJ2-7

CDR3nt: TGTGCCAGCAGTTCGATGACTCCCCCCTCCGCCAATGAGCAGTTCTTC
CDR3aa: CASSSMTPPSANEQFF
abundance: -
d_gene: -
v_gene: TRBV25-1
j_gene: TRBJ2-1

CDR3nt: TGTGCCAGTATGGTCCGGGGGTCGGGAAACACCATATATTTT
CDR3aa: CASMVRGSGNTIYF
abundance: -
d_gene: -
v_gene: TRBV19
j_gene: TRBJ1-3